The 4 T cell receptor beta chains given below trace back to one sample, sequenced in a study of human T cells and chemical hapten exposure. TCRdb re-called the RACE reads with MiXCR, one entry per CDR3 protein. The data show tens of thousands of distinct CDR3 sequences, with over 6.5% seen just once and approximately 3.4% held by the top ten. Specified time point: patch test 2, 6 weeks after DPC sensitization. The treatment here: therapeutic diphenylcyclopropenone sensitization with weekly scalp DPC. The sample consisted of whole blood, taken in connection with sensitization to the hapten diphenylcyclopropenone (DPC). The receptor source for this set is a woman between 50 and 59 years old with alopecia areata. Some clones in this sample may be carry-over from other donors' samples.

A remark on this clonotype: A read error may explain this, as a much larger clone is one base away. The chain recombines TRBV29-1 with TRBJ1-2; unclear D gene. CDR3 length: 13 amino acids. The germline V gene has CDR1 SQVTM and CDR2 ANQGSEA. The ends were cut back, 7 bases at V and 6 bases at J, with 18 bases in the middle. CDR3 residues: CSDPRRRSNGYTF. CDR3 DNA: TGCAGCGATCCGAGGCGGCGTAGTAATGGCTACACCTTC. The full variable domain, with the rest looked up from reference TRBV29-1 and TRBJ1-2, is SAVISQKPSRDICQRGTSLTIQCQVDSQVTMMFWYRQQPGQSLTLIATANQGSEATYESGFVIDKFPISRPNLTFSTLTVSNMSPEDSSIYLCSDPRRRSNGYTFGSGTRLTVV.

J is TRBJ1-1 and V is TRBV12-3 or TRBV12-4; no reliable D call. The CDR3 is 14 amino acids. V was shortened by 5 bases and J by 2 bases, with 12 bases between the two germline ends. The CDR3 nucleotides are TGTGCCAGCAGTCACCGTCGCGGAAACACTGAAGCTTTCTTT. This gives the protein CASSHRRGNTEAFF.

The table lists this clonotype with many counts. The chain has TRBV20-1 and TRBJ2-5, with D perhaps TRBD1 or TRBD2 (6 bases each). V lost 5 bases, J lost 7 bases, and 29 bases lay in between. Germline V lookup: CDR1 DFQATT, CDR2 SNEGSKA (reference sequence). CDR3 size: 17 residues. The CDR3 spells CSARPFGGKSPLGTQYF. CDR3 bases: TGCAGTGCTCGCCCCTTCGGGGGCAAGTCCCCCCTCGGGACCCAGTACTTC.

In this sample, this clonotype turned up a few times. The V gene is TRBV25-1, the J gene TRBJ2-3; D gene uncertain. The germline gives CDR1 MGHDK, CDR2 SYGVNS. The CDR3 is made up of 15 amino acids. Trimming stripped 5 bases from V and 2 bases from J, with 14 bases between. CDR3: CASSNSKTPTDTQYF. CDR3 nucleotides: TGTGCCAGCAGTAATTCTAAGACCCCCACAGATACGCAGTATTTT.